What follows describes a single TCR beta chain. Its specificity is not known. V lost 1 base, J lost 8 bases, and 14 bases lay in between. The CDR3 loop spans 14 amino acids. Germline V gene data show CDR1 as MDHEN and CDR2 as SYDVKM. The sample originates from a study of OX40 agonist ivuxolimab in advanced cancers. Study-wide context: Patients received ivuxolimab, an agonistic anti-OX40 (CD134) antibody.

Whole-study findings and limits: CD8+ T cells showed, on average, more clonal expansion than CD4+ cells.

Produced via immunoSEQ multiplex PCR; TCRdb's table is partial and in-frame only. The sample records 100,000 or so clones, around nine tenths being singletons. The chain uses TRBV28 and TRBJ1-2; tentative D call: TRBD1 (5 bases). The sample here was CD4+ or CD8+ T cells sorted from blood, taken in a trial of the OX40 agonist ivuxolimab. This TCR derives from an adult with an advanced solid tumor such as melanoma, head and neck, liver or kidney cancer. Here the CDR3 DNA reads TGTGCCAGCAGTTTATCTCCGGAATGGGGGGGCTACACCTTC. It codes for CASSLSPEWGGYTF.